Only a few counts were recorded for the clone carrying this T cell receptor (beta chain). The target antigen is unknown. Profiles of TCR beta VDJ and CDR3 were generated from a genomic DNA template. In TCRdb, the reads were re-called with MiXCR into one record per CDR3 protein. The repertoire holds about 160,000 distinct CDR3 sequences, with roughly 40% as singletons. The source of the sample is a study of CD8+CD57+ T cells in acquired aplastic anemia. Study-wide results and caveats: About 30 CD8+ CDR3 sequences occurred in both the patients and the controls. A significant difference in CD8+ Simpson's diversity between patients and controls was not found.

The sequence was collected from a human donor in good health. The specimen was sorted CD4+, CD8+, or CD8+CD57+ T cells (not recorded which) from PBMCs.

The CDR3 spells CASSLGQAMNYGYTF. CDR3 bases: TGTGCCAGCTCCCTGGGACAGGCGATGAACTATGGCTACACCTTC. V usage is TRBV18 and J usage is TRBJ1-2; 8 bases are a match to TRBD1. The germline V gene encodes CDR1 KGHSH and CDR2 LQKENI. The CDR3 totals 15 residues. V lost 6 bases, J lost 2 bases, and 8 bases stayed unmatched.